These 12 T cell receptor beta chains came from one sample sequenced in a study of blood T cell repertoires in COVID-19. TCRdb keeps only in-frame clones here, not all; method: immunoSEQ multiplex PCR. The sample gives approximately 450,000 clones, about 85% of which show up once; under 2% is in the top ten. The sample comprised PBMCs or T cells enriched from blood (not recorded which). Source of these receptors: a woman between 18 and 30 years old with acute COVID-19.

The J gene is TRBJ2-3, the V gene TRBV11-2, with a weak D call TRBD2 (6 bases). With 5 bases removed from V and 5 bases from J, the gap between germline ends came to 17 bases. The CDR3 is made up of 15 amino acids. The germline gives CDR1 SGHAT, CDR2 FQNNGV. The CDR3 DNA is TGTGCCAGCAGCGTACGCTTCGGAGGGGAAGATACGCAGTATTTT. Encoded protein: CASSVRFGGEDTQYF. The full variable domain, its missing parts supplied by reference TRBV11-2 and TRBJ2-3, is EAGVAQSPRYKIIEKRQSVAFWCNPISGHATLYWYQQILGQGPKLLIQFQNNGVVDDSQLPKDRFSAERLKGVDSTLKIQPAKLEDSAVYLCASSVRFGGEDTQYFGPGTRLTVL.

The table lists this clone with a few counts. V and J are TRBV25-1 and TRBJ2-2; D call uncertain. Germline V gene sequence: CDR1 MGHDK, CDR2 SYGVNS. Trimming cost V 6 bases and J 8 bases, with 7 bases left between them. CDR3 size: 11 residues. The CDR3 reads CASRASGELFF. In DNA, the CDR3 is TGTGCCAGCAGAGCATCAGGGGAGCTGTTTTTT.

The chain links TRBV15 to TRBJ2-3, with 9 bases identical to TRBD1. The germline CDR1 and CDR2 sequences are LNHNV and YYDKDF (reference sequence). After removal of 3 bases from V and 3 bases from J, the junction contained 1 base not matched to a gene. The CDR3 extends over 14 amino acids. The CDR3 spells CATSSGQGTDTQYF. The CDR3 region has the DNA TGTGCCACCAGCAGCGGACAGGGGACAGATACGCAGTATTTT.

The V and J genes are TRBV29-1 and TRBJ1-3; the match to TRBD1 covers 9 bases. Germline assignment: CDR1 SQVTM and CDR2 ANQGSEA. This CDR3 is 18 amino acids long. The trim removed 0 bases at V and 3 bases at J, leaving 12 bases unmatched. This chain's CDR3 is CSVEDRYHMDRGGNTIYF. CDR3 nucleotide sequence: TGCAGCGTTGAAGATCGGTATCATATGGACAGGGGTGGAAACACCATATATTTT.

This sequence joins TRBV15 and TRBJ1-1, with D tentatively TRBD1 (6 bases). Germline values: CDR1 LNHNV, CDR2 YYDKDF (reference sequence). Trimming shortened V by 0 bases and J by 4 bases, and 21 bases separated the two germline ends. The CDR3 runs to 18 residues. The CDR3 coding sequence is TGTGCCACCAGCAGAGATCCCGGGGACAAGGGGCGTGGCACTGAAGCTTTCTTT. Translated: CATSRDPGDKGRGTEAFF.

The rearrangement joins TRBV11-2 to TRBJ1-6, with 7 bases fitting TRBD1. Germline lookup yields CDR1 SGHAT and CDR2 FQNNGV. CDR3 size: 18 residues. Trimming cost V 3 bases and J 6 bases; bases outside gene matches: 14. The CDR3 DNA reads as TGTGCCAGCAGCTTTCGATCGGGACAGACCTCTCGTAATTCACCCCTCCACTTT. Its protein product is CASSFRSGQTSRNSPLHF.

The rearrangement joins TRBV5-1 to TRBJ2-7, with D perhaps TRBD1 (5 bases). Per germline, CDR1 SGHRS and CDR2 YFSETQ. The germline V and J ends were trimmed by 4 bases and 3 bases, with 20 bases remaining between them. The CDR3 runs to 16 residues. The CDR3 region is CASSRGRVFPNYEQYF. The CDR3 region has the DNA TGCGCCAGCAGCCGTGGCAGGGTGTTCCCGAACTACGAGCAGTACTTC.

This clone appeared a few times. The rearrangement links TRBV27 to TRBJ1-1; TRBD1 might be the D (6 bases). Germline V gives CDR1 MNHEY, CDR2 SMNVEV (reference sequence). The V end was cut by 5 bases, the J end by 4 bases, with 8 bases between. This CDR3 is built from 12 residues. The CDR3, as DNA: TGTGCCAGCAGTCCAGGGGTCACTGAAGCTTTCTTT. Amino acids: CASSPGVTEAFF.

The rearrangement links TRBV4-3 to TRBJ2-1, with D tentatively TRBD2 (6 bases). This CDR3 comprises 15 residues. Germline-derived CDR1 and CDR2 are LGHNA and YSLEER. Trimming removed 0 bases at V and 4 bases at J, with 10 bases between. CDR3 sequence: CASSQEMGGYNEQFF. In nucleotides, the CDR3 is TGCGCCAGCAGCCAAGAAATGGGGGGATACAATGAGCAGTTCTTC.

The rearrangement joins TRBV27 to TRBJ1-5; D not certain. Germline values: CDR1 MNHEY, CDR2 SMNVEV (reference sequence). The CDR3 contains 14 residues. Trimming stripped 2 bases from V and 3 bases from J, with 8 bases between. CDR3 in DNA: TGTGCCAGCAGTTTAGGCCAGTACAATCAGCCCCAGCATTTT. This codes for CASSLGQYNQPQHF.

This rearrangement joins TRBV2 to TRBJ2-2; 8 bases are shared with TRBD2. This CDR3 region has 15 residues. The germline V gene encodes CDR1 SNHLY and CDR2 FYNNEI. V trimming: 6 bases; J trimming: 6 bases; junction bases outside the gene matches: 9. CDR3 amino acids: CASRRGLEGAGELFF. The CDR3 DNA follows: TGTGCCAGCAGAAGGGGACTAGAGGGGGCCGGGGAGCTGTTTTTT.

The rearrangement joins TRBV27 to TRBJ1-2, with 8 positions matching TRBD1. CDR1 is MNHEY and CDR2 is SMNVEV in the germline V gene (reference sequence). This CDR3 contains 13 residues. Trimming cost V 4 bases and J 7 bases; bases outside gene matches: 5. CDR3 protein: CASSYQGAIGYTF. CDR3 in DNA: TGTGCCAGCAGTTATCAGGGGGCGATTGGCTACACCTTC.